The clone carrying this T cell receptor beta chain has a count of ten or more. Its target is not known. After 5'RACE with constant-segment primers, TCR alpha and TCR beta cDNA libraries carrying sample barcodes and UMIs were obtained. TCRdb reprocessed the 5' RACE reads with MiXCR, giving one entry per CDR3 protein. The table records 7,000 or so distinct CDR3 sequences, 31% of them present only once. This sample was taken from a study of T-cell memory formation after mild COVID-19. The study, taken as a whole, reports: Largely, contracting CD4+ clones fell within CM and EM, and contracting CD8+ clones within EMRA. The appearance of some responding clones in pre-infection memory suggested that cross-reactive memory joined. Clones contracting over day 15 to 85 were CD4/CD8 balanced, with later expanders leaning CD4+.

The germline V gene has CDR1 SGDLS and CDR2 YYNGEE. V was clipped by 3 bases and J by 1 base; unmatched bases: 10. This CDR3 contains 17 residues. Sequencing was performed on PBMCs or a T cell subset sorted from them (not recorded which). The TCR was taken from an adult woman who had mild COVID-19 (a few samples of this study predate the infection). Cell type and time point are not known. The chain links TRBV9 to TRBJ2-1; 7 positions match TRBD2. The CDR3 spells CASSAITSVLSYNEQFF. In nucleotides, the CDR3 is TGTGCCAGCAGCGCCATTACTAGCGTACTATCCTACAATGAGCAGTTCTTC.